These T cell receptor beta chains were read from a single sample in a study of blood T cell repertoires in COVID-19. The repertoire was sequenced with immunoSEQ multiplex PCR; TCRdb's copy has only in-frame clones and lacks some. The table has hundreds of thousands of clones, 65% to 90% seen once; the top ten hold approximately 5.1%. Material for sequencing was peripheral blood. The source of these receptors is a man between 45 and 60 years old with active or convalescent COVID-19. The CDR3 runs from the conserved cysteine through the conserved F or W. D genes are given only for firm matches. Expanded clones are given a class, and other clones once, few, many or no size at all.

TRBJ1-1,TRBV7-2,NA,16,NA,TGTGCCAGCAGCCTAGCCGGACAGTATATGAACACTGAAGCTTTCTTT,CASSLAGQYMNTEAFF
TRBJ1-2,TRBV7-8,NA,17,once,TGTGCCAGCAGCTCCCAAAATGTTCGAAGGGGCGGCCGGGGCTACACCTTC,CASSSQNVRRGGRGYTF
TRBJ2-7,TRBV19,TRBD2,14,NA,TGTGCCAGCTCCCCGGCGGGAGGACCCTACGAGCAGTACTTC,CASSPAGGPYEQYF
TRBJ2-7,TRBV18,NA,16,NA,TGTGCCAGCTCACCACGGGGGCGACAGGCCCTATACGAGCAGTACTTC,CASSPRGRQALYEQYF
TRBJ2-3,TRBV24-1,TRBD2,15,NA,TGTGCCACCAGTGTAAATAGCGGGATCACAGATACGCAGTATTTT,CATSVNSGITDTQYF
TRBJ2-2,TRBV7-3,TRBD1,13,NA,TGTGCCAGCAGCCCGACAGGGTCCGGGGAGCTGTTTTTT,CASSPTGSGELFF
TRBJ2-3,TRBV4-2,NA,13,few,TGTGCCAGCAGCCAAGGGCCTGCAGATACGCAGTATTTT,CASSQGPADTQYF
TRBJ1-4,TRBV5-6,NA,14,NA,TGTGCCAGCAGTATCAGGGAGGAAGGCGAAAAACTGTTTTTT,CASSIREEGEKLFF
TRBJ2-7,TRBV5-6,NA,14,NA,TGTGCCAGCAGCTTAGGGGTGACGGCCTACGAGCAGTACTTC,CASSLGVTAYEQYF
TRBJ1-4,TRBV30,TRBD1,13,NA,TGTGCCTGGAGCAAGGGGGCCTCCGAAAAACTGTTTTTT,CAWSKGASEKLFF
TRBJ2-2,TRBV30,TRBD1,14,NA,TGTGCCTGGAGACAGGGGGGAAGCACCGGGGAGCTGTTTTTT,CAWRQGGSTGELFF
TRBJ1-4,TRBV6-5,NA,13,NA,TGTGCCAGCAGTTCGACAGTAGCGGGAAAACTGTTTTTT,CASSSTVAGKLFF
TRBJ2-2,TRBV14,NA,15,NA,TGTGCCAGCAGCGAAATCGGCAGGGGTGTCGGGGAGCTGTTTTTT,CASSEIGRGVGELFF
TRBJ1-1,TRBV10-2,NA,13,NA,TGCGCCAGCAGTGCGCCGACAGCCACTGAAGCTTTCTTT,CASSAPTATEAFF
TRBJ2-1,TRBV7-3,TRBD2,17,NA,TGTGCCAGCAGCACCCGACCTTTAGCGGGGGCCTACAATGAGCAGTTCTTC,CASSTRPLAGAYNEQFF
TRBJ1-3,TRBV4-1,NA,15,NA,TGCGCCAGCAGCCCCTTGGGGCAGTCTGGAAACACCATATATTTT,CASSPLGQSGNTIYF
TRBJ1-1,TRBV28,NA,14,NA,TGTGCCAGCAGGACCCCCGTACTAAACACTGAAGCTTTCTTT,CASRTPVLNTEAFF
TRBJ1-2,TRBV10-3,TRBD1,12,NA,TGTGCCATCACTCCGACAGGGGATGGCTACACCTTC,CAITPTGDGYTF
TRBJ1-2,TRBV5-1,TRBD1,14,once,TGCGCCAGCAGCGCTTCGGGACAGGGCTATGGCTACACCTTC,CASSASGQGYGYTF
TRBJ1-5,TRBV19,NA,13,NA,TGTGCCAGTAGCCTAACGGTTAATCAGCCCCAGCATTTT,CASSLTVNQPQHF
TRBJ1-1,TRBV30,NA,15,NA,TGTGCCTGGAGCCCACTTGGACTCATGAACACTGAAGCTTTCTTT,CAWSPLGLMNTEAFF
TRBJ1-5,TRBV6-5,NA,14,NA,TGTGCCAGCAGTCCTCCAGGAGGTGTCGGGCCCCAGCATTTT,CASSPPGGVGPQHF
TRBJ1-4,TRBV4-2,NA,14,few,TGTGCCAGCAGCCCAATTAGTGGTAATGAAAAACTGTTTTTT,CASSPISGNEKLFF
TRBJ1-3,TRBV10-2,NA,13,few,TGCGCCAGCAGTGAACCAGCTGGAAACACCATATATTTT,CASSEPAGNTIYF
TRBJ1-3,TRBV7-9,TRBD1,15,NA,TGTGCCAGCAGTTACGACAGGGGGCTGGGAAACACCATATATTTT,CASSYDRGLGNTIYF
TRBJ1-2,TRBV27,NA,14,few,TGTGCCAGCAGGAAACAGGGTGCACACTATGGCTACACCTTC,CASRKQGAHYGYTF
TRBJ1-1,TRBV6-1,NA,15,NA,TGTGCCAGCAGTGAAGTGCCGACAGGTTACACTGAAGCTTTCTTT,CASSEVPTGYTEAFF
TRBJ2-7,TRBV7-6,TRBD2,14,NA,TGTGCCAGCAGCTTAGTTCTCGGGGGGTACGAGCAGTACTTC,CASSLVLGGYEQYF
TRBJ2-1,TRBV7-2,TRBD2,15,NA,TGTGCCAGCAGCTCAAGCGGGAGTACATACAATGAGCAGTTCTTC,CASSSSGSTYNEQFF
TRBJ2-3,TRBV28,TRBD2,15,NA,TGTGCCAGCAGTTTAGGGAGGGTGGGGGCAGATACGCAGTATTTT,CASSLGRVGADTQYF
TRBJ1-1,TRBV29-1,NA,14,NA,TGCAGCGGAGTACAGGGAAGACTGAACACTGAAGCTTTCTTT,CSGVQGRLNTEAFF
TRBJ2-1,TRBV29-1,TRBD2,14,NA,TGCAGCGTGGAGGGACTAGCGGCATACAATGAGCAGTTCTTC,CSVEGLAAYNEQFF
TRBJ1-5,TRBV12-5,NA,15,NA,TGTGCTAGTGCCCCCCGGGACACTAAATATCAGCCCCAGCATTTT,CASAPRDTKYQPQHF
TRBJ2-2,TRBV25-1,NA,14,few,TGTGCCAGCAGTGAATGGGGGGAAGCCGGGGAGCTGTTTTTT,CASSEWGEAGELFF
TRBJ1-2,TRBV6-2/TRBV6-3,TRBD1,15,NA,TGTGCCAGCAGTCAACGGACAGGGCTGAACTATGGCTACACCTTC,CASSQRTGLNYGYTF
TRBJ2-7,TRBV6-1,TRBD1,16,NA,TGTGCCAGCAGTGTTCATGGGATGGACAGGGGTAACGAGCAGTACTTC,CASSVHGMDRGNEQYF
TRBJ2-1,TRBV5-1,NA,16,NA,TGCGCCAGCAGCCCTCACCCCCGGACTGGGTACAATGAGCAGTTCTTC,CASSPHPRTGYNEQFF
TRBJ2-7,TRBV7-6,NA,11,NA,TGTGCCAGCAGCCCCGCCTACGAGCAGTACTTC,CASSPAYEQYF
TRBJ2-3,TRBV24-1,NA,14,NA,TGTGCCACCGCGACAGGTATCTTCACAGATACGCAGTATTTT,CATATGIFTDTQYF
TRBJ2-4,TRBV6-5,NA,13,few,TGTGCCAGCAGTTACGATCGGAAAAACATTCAGTACTTC,CASSYDRKNIQYF
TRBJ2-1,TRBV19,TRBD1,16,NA,TGTGCCAGTAGTATAGTTCCGGGACAGGGGTACAATGAGCAGTTCTTC,CASSIVPGQGYNEQFF
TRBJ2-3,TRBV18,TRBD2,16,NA,TGTGCCAGCTCACCCCCAGGACTAGCGGGAGCGGATACGCAGTATTTT,CASSPPGLAGADTQYF
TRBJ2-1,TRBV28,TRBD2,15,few,TGTGCCAGCAGTTTATGGGCGGGAGGCTCGCATGAGCAGTTCTTC,CASSLWAGGSHEQFF
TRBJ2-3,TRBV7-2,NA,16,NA,TGTGCCAGCAGCCACCGGGGAGGTCCCCGCACAGATACGCAGTATTTT,CASSHRGGPRTDTQYF
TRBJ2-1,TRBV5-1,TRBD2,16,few,TGCGCCAGCAGCTCCCTAGCGGTCGGTCCCTACAATGAGCAGTTCTTC,CASSSLAVGPYNEQFF
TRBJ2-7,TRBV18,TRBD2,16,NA,TGTGCCAGCTCACCACGGATAGCGGGAAGCTCCTACGAGCAGTACTTC,CASSPRIAGSSYEQYF
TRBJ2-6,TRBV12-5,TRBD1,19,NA,TGTGCTAGTGGTTTGGCAGGGGGGACAGGGGGCTCTGGGGCCAACGTCCTGACTTTC,CASGLAGGTGGSGANVLTF
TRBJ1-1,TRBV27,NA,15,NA,TGTGCCAGCAGTCTCAGGACAGCATTGAACACTGAAGCTTTCTTT,CASSLRTALNTEAFF
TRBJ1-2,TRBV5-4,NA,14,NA,TGTGCCAGCAGCTTTGGGGGCGGGAACTATGGCTACACCTTC,CASSFGGGNYGYTF
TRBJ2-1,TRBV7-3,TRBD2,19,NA,TGTGCCAGCAGCCCCCAGTTGATTATGCGGGAGGGTTCGAACAATGAGCAGTTCTTC,CASSPQLIMREGSNNEQFF